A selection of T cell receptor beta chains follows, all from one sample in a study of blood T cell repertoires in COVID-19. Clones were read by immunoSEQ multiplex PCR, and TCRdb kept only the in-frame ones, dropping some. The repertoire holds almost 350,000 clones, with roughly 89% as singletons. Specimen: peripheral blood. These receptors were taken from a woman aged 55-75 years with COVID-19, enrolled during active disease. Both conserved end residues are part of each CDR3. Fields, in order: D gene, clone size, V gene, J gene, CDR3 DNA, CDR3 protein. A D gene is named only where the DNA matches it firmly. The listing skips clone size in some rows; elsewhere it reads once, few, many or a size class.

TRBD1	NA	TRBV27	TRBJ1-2	TGTGCCAGCAGTCCCCTCGGGACAGGGGACTATGGCTACACCTTC	CASSPLGTGDYGYTF
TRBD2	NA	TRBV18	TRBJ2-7	TGTGCCAGCTCGGATGCGGGGGGGCCATCCGAGCAGTACTTC	CASSDAGGPSEQYF
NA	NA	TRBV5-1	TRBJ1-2	TGCGCCAGCAGCTTGGGACAGTCCGCGGTCGTAAGAAATGGCTACACCTTC	CASSLGQSAVVRNGYTF
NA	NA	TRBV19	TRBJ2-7	TGTGCCAGTAGTACTTCAGCGGAGGGGACCTACGAGCAGTACTTC	CASSTSAEGTYEQYF
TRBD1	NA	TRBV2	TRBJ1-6	TGTGCCAGCAGTGCCGGGACAGGGTTTAATTCACCCCTCCACTTT	CASSAGTGFNSPLHF
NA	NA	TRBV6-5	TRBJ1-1	TGTGCCAGCAGGAGGGCGGGGCCCTACACTGAAGCTTTCTTT	CASRRAGPYTEAFF
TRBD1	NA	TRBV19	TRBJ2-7	TGTGCCAGTAGTACCGGGACAGGGCCCTACGAGCAGTACTTC	CASSTGTGPYEQYF
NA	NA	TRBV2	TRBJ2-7	TGTGCCAGCATGAGGCAGGGGTGGTCCGAGCAGTACTTC	CASMRQGWSEQYF
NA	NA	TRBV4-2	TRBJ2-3	TGTGCCAGCAGCCCTTTAGGTAGCGGCACAGATACGCAGTATTTT	CASSPLGSGTDTQYF
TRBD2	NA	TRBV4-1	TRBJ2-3	TGCGCCAGCAGCCAAGATGAGGTCCGACGGGGGGGCACAGATACGCAGTATTTT	CASSQDEVRRGGTDTQYF
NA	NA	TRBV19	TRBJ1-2	TGTGCCAGTAGTATTTCAGGAGGAGCTAACTATGGCTACACCTTC	CASSISGGANYGYTF
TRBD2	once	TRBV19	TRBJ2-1	TGTGCCAGTAGTATAATCGGCGGGGGGGTCTCCTACAATGAGCAGTTCTTC	CASSIIGGGVSYNEQFF
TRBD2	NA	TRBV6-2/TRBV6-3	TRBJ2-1	TGTGCCAGCAGTTACAAACTAGCGGGGGCCTACAATGAGCAGTTCTTC	CASSYKLAGAYNEQFF
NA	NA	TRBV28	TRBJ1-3	TGTGCCAGCAGCACCCCAGGGTTAAGAAACACCATATATTTT	CASSTPGLRNTIYF
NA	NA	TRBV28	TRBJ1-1	TGTGCCAGCAGCTCAACAGGGAGGGCGAACACTGAAGCTTTCTTT	CASSSTGRANTEAFF
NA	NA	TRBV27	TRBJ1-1	TGTGCCAGCAGTGAGGTCAGATGGTCTGAAGCTTTCTTT	CASSEVRWSEAFF
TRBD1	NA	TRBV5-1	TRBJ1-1	TGCGCCAGCAGGGAACGGACAGGGTTGAACACTGAAGCTTTCTTT	CASRERTGLNTEAFF
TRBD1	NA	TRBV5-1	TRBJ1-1	TGCGCCAGCAGCCCCGACAGGGTGAACACTGAAGCTTTCTTT	CASSPDRVNTEAFF
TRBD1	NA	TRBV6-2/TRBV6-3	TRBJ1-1	TGTGCCAGCAGTACTAGACAGGGCTCCCGGAACACTGAAGCTTTCTTT	CASSTRQGSRNTEAFF
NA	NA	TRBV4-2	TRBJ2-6	TGTGCCAGCAGCCAAGTGACGGGGTTTGGGGCCAACGTCCTGACTTTC	CASSQVTGFGANVLTF
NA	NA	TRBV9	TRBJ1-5	TGTGCCAGCAGCGGTGCCGGGAACGTGGGCCAGCCCCAGCATTTT	CASSGAGNVGQPQHF
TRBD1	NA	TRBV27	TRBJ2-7	TGTGCCAGCGGACAGGTGCACTACGAGCAGTACTTC	CASGQVHYEQYF
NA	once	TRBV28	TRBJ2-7	TGTGCCAGCAGTTGGGGGGGGGCCCGCTCCTACGAGCAGTACTTC	CASSWGGARSYEQYF
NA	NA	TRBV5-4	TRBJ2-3	TGTGCCAGCAGATTAACCCCACTAGACGGGGGCACAGATACGCAGTATTTT	CASRLTPLDGGTDTQYF
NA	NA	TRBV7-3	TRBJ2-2	TGTGCCAGCAGCTCTAGCCGTGGGGACACCGGGGAGCTGTTTTTT	CASSSSRGDTGELFF
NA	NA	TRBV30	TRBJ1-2	TGTGCCTGGACCAAGGGGCCCAACAAGGCTGGCTACACCTTC	CAWTKGPNKAGYTF
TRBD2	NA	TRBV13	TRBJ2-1	TGTGCCAGCAGCTTAATCTATAGGAGCGGGGGGGCGCGATCCTACAATGAGCAGTTCTTC	CASSLIYRSGGARSYNEQFF
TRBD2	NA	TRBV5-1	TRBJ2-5	TGCGCCAGCAGCTTGGGAGGGACTAGCGGGGGGGCCGCGATGGAGACCCAGTACTTC	CASSLGGTSGGAAMETQYF
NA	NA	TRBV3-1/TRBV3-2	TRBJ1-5	TGTGCCAGCAGCCAAGCCCAGGGCCAGCCCCAGCATTTT	CASSQAQGQPQHF
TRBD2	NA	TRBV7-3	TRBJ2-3	TGTGCCAGCAGCCCCCGCGGGCTAGCGGGGAACACAGATACGCAGTATTTT	CASSPRGLAGNTDTQYF
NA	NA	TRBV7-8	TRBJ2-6	TGTGCCAGCGGTGAGGGCAGGCCCTCGGGGGCCAACGTCCTGACTTTC	CASGEGRPSGANVLTF
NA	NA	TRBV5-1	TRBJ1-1	TGCGCCAGCAGCCCCGGGGGGGGTAGAAGAATGAACACTGAAGCTTTCTTT	CASSPGGGRRMNTEAFF
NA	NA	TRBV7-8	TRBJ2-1	TGTGCCAGCAGCTTACGATCCGGGGGTGAGCAGTTCTTC	CASSLRSGGEQFF
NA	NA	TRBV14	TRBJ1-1	TGTGCCAGCAGCCCCCGGGTAGGGGTGGGCACTGAAGCTTTCTTT	CASSPRVGVGTEAFF
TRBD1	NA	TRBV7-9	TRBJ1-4	TGTGCCAGCAGATCGGACAGGGAGGATGAAAAACTGTTTTTT	CASRSDREDEKLFF
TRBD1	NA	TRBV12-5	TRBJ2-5	TGTGCTAGTGGCCTGGACAGGGGAGGTGGTATAGAGACCCAGTACTTC	CASGLDRGGGIETQYF
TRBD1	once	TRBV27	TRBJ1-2	TGTGCCAGCAGTTTACGCAAAGGACAGGGAAGCTATGGCTACACCTTC	CASSLRKGQGSYGYTF
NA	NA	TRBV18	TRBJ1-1	TGTGCCAGCTCACCACCGAGAGAAACTGAAGCTTTCTTT	CASSPPRETEAFF
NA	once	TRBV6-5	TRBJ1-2	TGTGCCAGCAGTATCAGCCGAAGAGGAGCAGTCTACACCTTC	CASSISRRGAVYTF
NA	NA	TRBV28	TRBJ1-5	TGTGCCAGCACGGATCTAGAGGATATTTTTAGCAATCAGCCCCAGCATTTT	CASTDLEDIFSNQPQHF
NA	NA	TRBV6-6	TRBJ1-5	TGTGCCAGCACCCAAGGGGGTCTTGGAGGTCAGCCCCAGCATTTT	CASTQGGLGGQPQHF
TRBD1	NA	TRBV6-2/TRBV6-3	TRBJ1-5	TGTGCCAGCAGCCCAGGACAGGGGCGGTATAGCAATCAGCCCCAGCATTTT	CASSPGQGRYSNQPQHF
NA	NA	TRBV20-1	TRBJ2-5	TGCAGTGTTCGAGCGGAAGAGACCCAGTACTTC	CSVRAEETQYF
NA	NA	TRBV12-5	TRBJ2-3	TGTGCTAGTGGTTTCGGGGGTAGCACAGATACGCAGTATTTT	CASGFGGSTDTQYF
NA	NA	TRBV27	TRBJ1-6	TGTGCCAGCGGAGGAGCGGCAGGGGTATCACCCCTCCACTTT	CASGGAAGVSPLHF
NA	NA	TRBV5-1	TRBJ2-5	TGCGCCAGCAGCTTGAGTAGCGGACAAGAGACCCAGTACTTC	CASSLSSGQETQYF
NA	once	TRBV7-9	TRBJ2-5	TGTGCCAGCAGCGACCAACAGGGTCGGGAGACCCAGTACTTC	CASSDQQGRETQYF
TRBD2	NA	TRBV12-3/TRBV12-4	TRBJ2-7	TGTGCCAGCAGCAGACTAGCGCACGAGCAGTACTTC	CASSRLAHEQYF
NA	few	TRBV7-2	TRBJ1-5	TGTGCCAGCGGCGACAGATTCGGCAATCAGCCCCAGCATTTT	CASGDRFGNQPQHF
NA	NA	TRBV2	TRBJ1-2	TGTGCCAGCAGTGTTTCAGTGTCGCTTGGCTACACCTTC	CASSVSVSLGYTF
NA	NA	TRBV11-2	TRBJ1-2	TGTGCCAGCAGCCGCCGAGGGGGGGCAGGGGTCGGCTACACCTTC	CASSRRGGAGVGYTF
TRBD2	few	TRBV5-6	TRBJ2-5	TGTGCCAGCAGCCAATTAGCGGGGGGCAAAGAGACCCAGTACTTC	CASSQLAGGKETQYF
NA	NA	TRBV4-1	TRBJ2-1	TGCGCCAGCAGCCCAACGACGGAGCAGCAGTTCTTC	CASSPTTEQQFF
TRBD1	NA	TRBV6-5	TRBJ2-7	TGTGCCAGCACCCGGGACAGAAGCTCCTACGAGCAGTACTTC	CASTRDRSSYEQYF